These 9 T cell receptor beta chains originate from one sample sequenced in a study of vaccination effects on CD4 cells after COVID-19 (dated by TCRdb to between 2021 and 2023). After less than 13 days of culture, CD4+ T cells were isolated with the EasySep CD4+ T cell isolation kit. Each participant got two doses of an mRNA SARS-CoV-2 vaccine, either BNT162b2 or mRNA-1273. These receptors are not linked to any known antigen. Libraries were made using the immunoSEQ multiplex PCR assay. TCRdb took this table from immuneACCESS and kept in-frame rearrangements with V and J called. Such tables lack part of the clones; where checked against another copy, unresolved V genes explain under half of the gap, and the rest is unexplained. This sample lists 50,000 to 70,000 clones; 70% to 80% were detected once. The ten largest clones capture about 2.4% of the sample. The sequencing used CD4+ T cells from PBMCs cultured without peptide, collected after COVID-19 vaccination. All receptors derive from a human donor who received a COVID-19 vaccine.

The genes are TRBV9 and TRBJ1-2, with 9 bases identical to TRBD1. V was pared by 3 bases and J by 4 bases, with 4 bases of the junction left unmatched. Germline lookup yields CDR1 SGDLS and CDR2 YYNGEE. There are 14 residues in the CDR3. In DNA, the CDR3 is TGTGCCAGCAGCGAGGACAGGGGAGGCTATGGCTACACCTTC. Translated: CASSEDRGGYGYTF.

This clone appeared a single time. V is TRBV20-1 and J is TRBJ2-6; D is uncertain. V shed 3 bases and J shed 2 bases, with 8 bases lying between them. The CDR3 has 14 amino acids. Germline loops: CDR1 DFQATT, CDR2 SNEGSKA (reference sequence). CDR3 DNA: TGCAGTGCTAGTCTGGGAACTGGGGCCAACGTCCTGACTTTC. It encodes CSASLGTGANVLTF.

This clone came up once. V is TRBV6-5 and J is TRBJ2-3; 9 bases map to TRBD2. J gave up 5 bases and V 6 bases, and 6 bases lay outside the gene matches. CDR3 size: 14 residues. CDR1 MNHEY and CDR2 SVGAGI come from the germline V gene. CDR3 protein: CASRLAGTGDTQYF. CDR3 sequence (DNA): TGTGCCAGCAGGCTAGCGGGGACGGGAGATACGCAGTATTTT.

This clone was found a few times. The rearrangement uses TRBV19 and TRBJ1-5, with D uncertain. Germline V gene data show CDR1 as LNHDA and CDR2 as SQIVND (reference sequence). Trimming removed 3 bases at V and 9 bases at J, with 12 bases between. This CDR3 is built from 13 residues. CDR3 coding DNA: TGTGCCAGTAGTATCGCTCCTTTTAGGCCCCAGCATTTT. It codes for CASSIAPFRPQHF.

J is TRBJ2-7 and V is TRBV7-2; 8 nucleotides align to TRBD1. With V trimmed by 5 bases and J by 7 bases, 7 bases remained unmatched. Germline V gene sequence: CDR1 SGHTA, CDR2 FQGNSA. The CDR3 is made up of 13 amino acids. In DNA form, the CDR3 reads TGTGCCAGCAGCCAACAGGGGGATAGGGAGCAGTACGTC. It is translated as CASSQQGDREQYV.

The gene calls are TRBV5-1 and TRBJ1-3; D gene ambiguous. The CDR3 sequence is 16 residues long. With 4 bases removed from V and 0 bases from J, the gap between germline ends came to 14 bases. Germline CDR1 SGHRS, CDR2 YFSETQ. The CDR3 spells CASSRTGQSSGNTIYF. The CDR3 bases are TGCGCCAGCAGCCGGACTGGGCAGAGCTCTGGAAACACCATATATTTT.

In its sample, this clone was seen once. The chain joins TRBV20-1 to TRBJ2-3; 9 bases agree with TRBD1. Per germline, CDR1 DFQATT and CDR2 SNEGSKA (reference sequence). V lost 3 bases, J lost 3 bases, and 4 bases stayed unmatched. The CDR3 covers 14 residues. The CDR3 loop reads CSASKDRGTDTQYF. The CDR3, as DNA: TGCAGTGCTAGTAAAGACAGGGGGACAGATACGCAGTATTTT.

This chain uses TRBV6-5 with TRBJ2-7; D possibly corresponds to TRBD1 (5 bases). V was pared by 7 bases and J by 3 bases, with 7 bases between. CDR3 size: 11 residues. Germline lookup yields CDR1 MNHEY and CDR2 SVGAGI. CDR3 sequence reads: CASTGNYEQYV. CDR3 coding DNA: TGTGCCAGCACAGGGAACTACGAGCAGTACGTC.

This chain joins TRBV28 and TRBJ2-5, with 9 bases lining up with TRBD2. Germline V gives CDR1 MDHEN, CDR2 SYDVKM. V shed 4 bases, J shed 0 bases, and the junction held 12 bases outside the gene matches. The CDR3 is made up of 18 amino acids. The DNA of the CDR3 is TGTGCCAGCAGTTCCCCTTACAGCGGGGGGCTCTACCAAGAGACCCAGTACTTC. Translation: CASSSPYSGGLYQETQYF. The full variable domain, rest sourced from reference TRBV28 and TRBJ2-5, is DVKVTQSSRYLVKRTGEKVFLECVQDMDHENMFWYRQDPGLGLRLIYFSYDVKMKEKGDIPEGYSVSREKKERFSLILESASTNQTSMYLCASSSPYSGGLYQETQYFGPGTRLLVL.